This is a list of T cell receptor beta chains from one sample in a study of T cells in Graves' hyperthyroidism and ophthalmopathy. TCRdb re-analysed the multiplex PCR reads in MiXCR, keeping a single row per CDR3 protein. The sample shows roughly 720,000 distinct CDR3 sequences, approximately 15% of them seen only once. The specimen was blood. Source of these receptors: a man in his forties or fifties with Graves' hyperthyroidism. Each CDR3 is given with its conserved first and last residue. D genes are given only for firm matches. Clone size appears in some rows only: once, few, many, or a class for an expanded clone.

abundance,j_gene,v_gene,d_gene,CDR3aa,CDR3nt
many,TRBJ2-5,TRBV28,.,CASSFRNKETQYF,TGTGCCAGCAGTTTCAGGAACAAAGAGACCCAGTACTTC
few,TRBJ1-5,TRBV14,.,CARMGTPHWSNQPQHF,TGTGCCAGGATGGGGACTCCTCACTGGAGCAATCAGCCCCAGCATTTT
few,TRBJ2-2,TRBV19,TRBD2,CASSISLADYTGELFF,TGTGCCAGTAGTATTTCCCTAGCGGACTACACCGGGGAGCTGTTTTTT
few,TRBJ2-2,TRBV7-8,TRBD1,CASSSSGTGLSGELFF,TGTGCCAGCAGCTCGTCAGGGACAGGGTTATCCGGGGAGCTGTTTTTT
.,TRBJ2-2,TRBV30,.,CAWMDRLGQGTGELFF,TGTGCCTGGATGGACCGCCTAGGGCAGGGGACCGGGGAGCTGTTTTTT
few,TRBJ2-3,TRBV30,TRBD2,CAWQTSGSADTQYF,TGTGCCTGGCAGACTAGCGGGAGTGCAGATACGCAGTATTTT
.,TRBJ2-1,TRBV7-2,TRBD2,CASSAGGQVWQFF,TGTGCCAGCAGCGCGGGGGGACAAGTGTGGCAGTTCTTC
many,TRBJ1-2,TRBV28,.,CASSLWPVRPDGYTF,TGTGCCAGCAGTTTATGGCCCGTCCGGCCCGATGGCTACACCTTC
many,TRBJ1-5,TRBV2,TRBD1,CASSHRGDRGLGNQPQHF,TGTGCCAGCAGTCACAGAGGTGACAGGGGCTTGGGCAATCAGCCCCAGCATTTT
few,TRBJ1-5,TRBV20-1,.,CSATVVRNNQPQHF,TGCAGCGCTACGGTTGTGCGGAACAATCAGCCCCAGCATTTT
many,TRBJ2-5,TRBV13,.,CASRDWDAQTQYF,TGTGCCAGCAGGGACTGGGATGCGCAGACCCAGTACTTC
.,TRBJ2-1,TRBV29-1,TRBD2,CSVGAAGAYNEQFF,TGCAGCGTCGGAGCAGCGGGAGCCTACAATGAGCAGTTCTTC
few,TRBJ2-1,TRBV13,TRBD2,CASLAGVYNEQFF,TGTGCCAGCCTAGCGGGGGTTTACAATGAGCAGTTCTTC
.,TRBJ1-6,TRBV27,TRBD1,CASKDRADFQNSPLHF,TGTGCCAGCAAGGACAGGGCCGATTTCCAGAATTCACCCCTCCACTTT
many,TRBJ2-2,TRBV9,TRBD2,CASSVVGLAGFAELFF,TGTGCCAGCAGCGTAGTTGGCTTAGCGGGATTCGCGGAGCTGTTTTTT
many,TRBJ1-1,TRBV5-1,TRBD1,CASSPGTAMNTEAFF,TGCGCCAGCAGCCCAGGGACAGCGATGAACACTGAAGCTTTCTTT
.,TRBJ1-2,TRBV6-6,.,CASSYKMGAHYGYTF,TGTGCCAGCAGTTACAAGATGGGGGCGCACTATGGCTACACCTTC
many,TRBJ2-1,TRBV5-6,.,CASSLVGTGEEQFF,TGTGCCAGCAGCTTGGTCGGGACGGGAGAAGAGCAGTTCTTC
.,TRBJ2-7,TRBV2,.,CASSETGWLQYF,TGTGCCAGCAGTGAGACAGGATGGTTGCAGTACTTC
once,TRBJ1-1,TRBV9,.,CASSAWGQNTEAFF,TGTGCCAGCAGCGCCTGGGGACAGAACACTGAAGCTTTCTTT
.,TRBJ2-7,TRBV4-3,.,CASSQGTWSSCEQYF,TGCGCCAGCAGCCAGGGGACTTGGAGCTCCTGCGAGCAGTACTTC
.,TRBJ2-2,TRBV10-2,TRBD2,CASSGPREGQRTGELFF,TGCGCCAGCAGTGGTCCCCGGGAGGGCCAAAGGACCGGGGAGCTGTTTTTT
.,TRBJ2-2,TRBV12-5,.,CASGGTGTGELFF,TGTGCTAGTGGGGGGACTGGCACCGGGGAGCTGTTTTTT
many,TRBJ2-7,TRBV28,TRBD1,CASRSPGTAYEQYF,TGTGCCAGCAGGTCCCCCGGGACAGCCTACGAGCAGTACTTC
.,TRBJ2-1,TRBV19,TRBD2,CASKASGSEQFF,TGTGCCAGTAAGGCTAGCGGGAGTGAGCAGTTCTTC
many,TRBJ2-1,TRBV12-3/TRBV12-4,TRBD2,CASASGKYYNEQFF,TGTGCCAGCGCTAGCGGGAAGTACTACAATGAGCAGTTCTTC
many,TRBJ2-7,TRBV28,TRBD2,CASSLTREKNEQYF,TGTGCCAGCAGTTTGACGCGGGAGAAGAACGAGCAGTACTTC
.,TRBJ2-7,TRBV20-1,TRBD2,CSASPGLAIHEQYF,TGCAGTGCTAGCCCGGGACTAGCGATCCACGAGCAGTACTTC
many,TRBJ2-7,TRBV2,TRBD2,CASSSLAGGIYSSYEQYF,TGTGCCAGCAGTTCCCTAGCGGGAGGAATTTATAGCTCCTACGAGCAGTACTTC
many,TRBJ1-2,TRBV7-3,.,CASSLTPGSRRGYTF,TGTGCCAGCAGCTTAACTCCAGGGTCTAGGCGTGGCTACACCTTC
few,TRBJ2-5,TRBV2,.,CASSRRRGGETQYF,TGTGCCAGCAGTCGGCGTAGGGGGGGGGAGACCCAGTACTTC
.,TRBJ1-4,TRBV28,.,CASSLDLAGKLFF,TGTGCCAGCAGTTTAGATCTTGCGGGAAAACTGTTTTTT
.,TRBJ2-3,TRBV3-1,TRBD1,CASSLTGWSTDTQYF,TGTGCCAGCAGCCTGACAGGGTGGAGCACAGATACGCAGTATTTT
few,TRBJ2-7,TRBV6-5,.,CASSYSRGSGYEQYF,TGTGCCAGCAGTTACTCTAGGGGGTCGGGCTACGAGCAGTACTTC
.,TRBJ2-1,TRBV12-5,TRBD2,CASGLGTTSGRDEQFF,TGTGCTAGTGGTTTGGGAACGACTAGCGGGCGAGATGAGCAGTTCTTC
.,TRBJ2-1,TRBV6-6,TRBD2,CASSYSASGSLYNEQFF,TGTGCCAGCAGTTACTCGGCTAGCGGAAGCCTCTACAATGAGCAGTTCTTC
few,TRBJ1-2,TRBV28,.,CASSLLGGDTLPSF,TGTGCCAGCAGTTTATTGGGGGGGGATACCCTACCCTCCTTC
few,TRBJ2-1,TRBV6-6,.,CASSYSNPFGRNEQFF,TGTGCCAGCAGTTACTCGAATCCCTTCGGGCGGAATGAGCAGTTCTTC
few,TRBJ2-7,TRBV7-9,TRBD2,CASSFPGLSYEQYF,TGTGCCAGCAGCTTTCCGGGACTAAGCTACGAGCAGTACTTC
.,TRBJ2-1,TRBV4-1,.,CASSQDLGSLLNNEQFF,TGCGCCAGCAGCCAAGATCTTGGCAGTTTGTTGAACAATGAGCAGTTCTTC
many,TRBJ1-1,TRBV30,.,CAWSGDSLAEAFF,TGTGCCTGGAGTGGAGACAGCCTAGCTGAAGCTTTCTTT
few,TRBJ1-2,TRBV5-1,.,CASSRTGERYGYTF,TGCGCCAGCAGCCGTACCGGGGAGCGCTATGGCTACACCTTC
many,TRBJ1-5,TRBV19,.,CASSIGGRGRQPQHF,TGTGCCAGTAGTATAGGGGGCAGGGGACGTCAGCCCCAGCATTTT
few,TRBJ1-1,TRBV18,TRBD1,CASSPDRGYVGAFF,TGTGCCAGCTCACCTGACAGGGGCTACGTGGGAGCTTTCTTT
many,TRBJ2-5,TRBV24-1,.,CATSDLLRETQYF,TGTGCCACCAGTGATTTGCTTAGGGAGACCCAGTACTTC
many,TRBJ1-2,TRBV3-1,.,CASSQDSPGDSGYTF,TGTGCCAGCAGCCAAGATTCCCCGGGGGATAGTGGCTACACCTTC
few,TRBJ2-1,TRBV7-2,TRBD2,CASSPTRGRIAGGQSEQFF,TGTGCCAGCAGCCCCACTAGGGGAAGAATAGCGGGAGGCCAGAGTGAGCAGTTCTTC
.,TRBJ1-5,TRBV4-3,TRBD1,CASSHEQGVQPQHF,TGCGCCAGCAGCCACGAACAGGGGGTTCAGCCCCAGCATTTT
many,TRBJ1-4,TRBV28,.,CASIYWGYKTNEKLFF,TGTGCCAGCATTTACTGGGGGTACAAAACTAATGAAAAACTGTTTTTT
many,TRBJ2-7,TRBV6-1,TRBD2,CASSETSGSDVSYEQYF,TGTGCCAGCAGTGAGACTAGCGGGAGCGATGTCTCCTACGAGCAGTACTTC
few,TRBJ2-5,TRBV29-1,.,CSVGYQETQYF,TGCAGCGTCGGGTACCAAGAGACCCAGTACTTC